This T cell receptor beta chain was documented in a study of OX40 agonist ivuxolimab in advanced cancers. Study context: Every 2 weeks, patients received ivuxolimab intravenously, dosed at 0.01 to 10 mg/kg.

The repertoire was sequenced with immunoSEQ multiplex PCR; TCRdb's copy has only in-frame clones and lacks some. This sample yields about 76,000 clones, of which about 89% are seen a single time; over 10% belongs to the top ten. Study results and limitations: Some nonresponders also had low normalized T-cell clonal expansion.

Autoimmune disease history or systemic immunosuppression was exclusionary. Germline V lookup: CDR1 SGHRS, CDR2 YFSETQ. The CDR3 length is 14 residues. Trimming at V came to 1 base and at J to 1 base, leaving 1 base not matched to a gene. As to this clone: Its antigen is undetermined.

The chain links TRBV5-1 to TRBJ2-7; TRBD2 aligns across 8 bases. This specimen consisted of CD4+ or CD8+ T cells sorted from blood, obtained in a trial of the OX40 agonist ivuxolimab. The receptor was isolated from an adult with an advanced solid tumor such as melanoma, head and neck, liver or kidney cancer. For the CDR3, the DNA is TGCGCCAGCAGCTTGCGGGGGGGATCCTACGAGCAGTACTTC. Protein: CASSLRGGSYEQYF.